The 7 T cell receptor beta chains reported below all come from one sample, sequenced in a study of T cells in Graves' hyperthyroidism and ophthalmopathy. Amplification yielded TCR beta CDR3 regions, with RNA transcripts as the source. In the first-round RT-PCR of the TCR CDR3, the HTBI primer set was used. TCRdb reprocessed the multiplex PCR reads via MiXCR and lists one record per CDR3 protein. The table shows a few hundred thousand distinct CDR3 sequences, with approximately 15% occurring only once. Material: blood. These receptors came from a middle-aged woman with Graves' hyperthyroidism.

This clonotype was counted ten times or more. CDR3 sequence (DNA): TGTGCCAGCAGCTTAGCGGCTAGCGGGAGTATCAATGAGCAGTTCTTC. This sequence encodes CASSLAASGSINEQFF. The chain uses TRBV7-2 and TRBJ2-1; 10 bases line up with TRBD2. CDR1 and CDR2 (germline): SGHTA, FQGNSA. The CDR3 totals 16 residues. Trimming at V came to 0 bases and at J to 6 bases, leaving 5 bases not matched to a gene.

In its sample, this clonotype was seen many times. The chain has TRBV10-1 and TRBJ2-3; D is possibly TRBD2 (6 bases). Trimming removed 2 bases from V and 6 bases from J, with 12 bases in between. The CDR3 totals 14 residues. Germline lookup yields CDR1 WNHNN and CDR2 SYGVQD (reference sequence). The CDR3, as DNA: TGCGCCAGCAGTGAGGCGGGACGGGGGGATACGCAGTATTTT. This encodes CASSEAGRGDTQYF.

At least ten counts were recorded for this clonotype. The chain is built from TRBV18 and TRBJ2-3, with TRBD2 as a possible D gene (6 bases). The germline CDR1 and CDR2 sequences are KGHSH and LQKENI. This CDR3 is 16 amino acids long. V lost 2 bases and J 2 bases, leaving 14 bases between the germline ends. The chain's CDR3 is CASSPYAGMYTDTQYF. CDR3 bases: TGTGCCAGCTCACCATATGCGGGAATGTACACAGATACGCAGTATTTT.

Many counts were recorded for this clonotype. The V gene is TRBV6-1, the J gene TRBJ2-1; tentatively, D is TRBD1 (6 bases). V lost 6 bases to trimming and J lost 8 bases, with 23 bases between them. The CDR3 extends over 16 amino acids. The V gene's germline CDR1 is MNHNS and CDR2 SASEGT. The CDR3 DNA reads TGTGCCAGCAGAAGCGACCGGGACAAGAACATCTATGAGCAGTTCTTC. This codes for CASRSDRDKNIYEQFF.

This clonotype was counted a few times. The chain is built from TRBV28 and TRBJ2-7; perhaps TRBD1 as D (7 bases). Trimming left V 5 bases short and J 2 bases short, with 16 bases between. This CDR3 contains 15 residues. Germline CDR1 reads MDHEN; CDR2 reads SYDVKM. CDR3: CASSGGGQGAYEQYF. CDR3 coding DNA: TGTGCCAGCAGTGGAGGGGGCCAGGGTGCCTACGAGCAGTACTTC.

This clonotype has at least ten counts. Sequence at one end of the junction differs from germline and may be a read error. The V gene is TRBV2, the J gene TRBJ1-5; D not resolved. The CDR3 is 14 amino acids. Germline CDR1 is SNHLY and CDR2 is FYNNEI. The CDR3 DNA sequence: TGTGCCAGCAGAGAAGGTTTAGGCAATCAGCCCCAGCATTTT. Translated: CASREGLGNQPQHF.

This clonotype was seen repeatedly, ten times or more. This rearrangement joins TRBV27 to TRBJ2-5; 7 bases align to TRBD1. This CDR3 contains 15 residues. Per germline, CDR1 MNHEY and CDR2 SMNVEV (reference sequence). The ends lost 0 bases at V and 1 base at J; junction bases unmatched: 2. The CDR3 reads CASSLSGTVQETQYF. Here the CDR3 DNA reads TGTGCCAGCAGTTTATCGGGGACAGTCCAAGAGACCCAGTACTTC.